This T cell receptor beta chain was documented in a study of blood T cell repertoires in COVID-19. Study-level background: Researchers got acute and convalescent COVID-19 samples from the United States, Italy and Spain.

V lost 2 bases to trimming and J lost 6 bases; unmatched junction nucleotides: 4. The length of the CDR3 is 15 residues. Germline loops: CDR1 KGHSH, CDR2 LQKENI. Clones were read by immunoSEQ multiplex PCR, and TCRdb kept only the in-frame ones, dropping some. The sample contains about 43,000 clones, 80% to 90% of which appear only once. The chain has TRBV18 and TRBJ2-1, with 10 bases fitting TRBD1. The TCR originated in a man between 60 and 75 years old with active COVID-19. The sequencing input was peripheral blood. CDR3 nucleotides: TGTGCCAGCTCACCAGACAGGGGGCGCGGCAATGAGCAGTTCTTC. Protein: CASSPDRGRGNEQFF.